A single TCR beta chain is shown here with its context. No antigen is known for it. The table came from immunoSEQ multiplex PCR; TCRdb's copy has only in-frame clones and leaves some out. The data show some 110,000 clones, more than 70% seen once. This sample is part of a study of T cell responses to AZD1222 COVID-19 vaccine. General study results and limits: The study sampled repertoires only after the peak T cell response. The study found Spike-specific TCR breadth and depth rose after two AZD1222 doses. Spike-wide coverage was observed for vaccine-associated CD4 TCRs, with dominant responses at 160-218 and 743-854.

The analysis combined second doses at about 4 or about 12 weeks. The germline V gene encodes CDR1 SGHRS and CDR2 YFSETQ. This CDR3 region has 14 residues. V trimming: 0 bases; J trimming: 5 bases; junction bases outside the gene matches: 2. J is TRBJ1-1 and V is TRBV5-1; TRBD1 agrees at 9 bases. The clonotype originates from an adult who received the AZD1222 COVID-19 vaccine. This specimen consisted of peripheral blood, obtained 28 days after the second AZD1222 dose. The CDR3 spells CASSLGTGETEAFF. DNA for the CDR3: TGCGCCAGCAGCTTGGGGACAGGGGAAACTGAAGCTTTCTTT.